The TCR beta chain described here comes from a study of T cell responses to AZD1222 COVID-19 vaccine (dated by TCRdb to the early 2020s). Regarding the complete study: AZD1222 recipients with second doses at about 4 weeks or about 12 weeks were pooled, because spike-specific TCR depth and breadth did not differ between schedules. TCR sequencing was performed for 230 to 250 trial participants, of whom about 200 were given two doses of AZD1222 and around 26 were given two doses of MenACWY control vaccine. Trial participants were enrolled into age subgroups of 18-55, 56-69 and 70-plus years, which contained 148, 28 and 57 TCR-sequenced participants, respectively. Study-level results and caveats: Because no samples from the day 14 peak response were available, repertoires could be characterized only after the peak T cell response. Reportedly, close to half of the unique spike-specific TCRs recognized epitopes lying outside the regions that are mutated in the B.1.351 and B.1.1.7 variants. In the small 56-69-year group, the increase in depth fell short of significance, most likely because of low power. The vaccine-associated CD4 TCRs covered the entire spike protein, and the dominant responses fell in regions 160-218 and 743-854. A significant rise in spike-specific TCR breadth and depth was observed after two AZD1222 doses relative to day 0 and relative to MenACWY recipients. Conclusions about previously exposed vaccinees are limited, since just a handful of AZD1222 recipients were seropositive for SARS-CoV-2 at baseline. Most participants were white British and females outnumbered males, and the authors suggested that clonal diversity may have been underestimated.

The CDR3 regions of human TCRbeta chains were subjected to immunosequencing. The study's processing was this. TCRs in the repertoires were compared against a reference library of SARS-CoV-2-specific TCRs that had been generated with the MIRA antigen-specificity platform. Breadth meant the fraction of unique TCRs that were SARS-CoV-2-associated, whereas depth meant the fraction of total T cells that were SARS-CoV-2-associated. Using the MIRA data, each spike-specific TCR was assigned both to the spike region to which the TCR was reactive and to a CD4 or CD8 class. Log10-transformed breadth and depth values were compared by one-way ANOVA with Sidak's multiple comparisons tests. Drawn from immuneACCESS, this table holds only the in-frame rearrangements with V and J called that TCRdb kept. Clones are partly lost; checked studies trace under half to an unresolved V gene and leave the rest unexplained. The V and J calls and clone size come from that table; D and trimming were worked out from the DNA. For this sample the table gives 150,000 to 170,000 clones, of which more than 75% were detected only once. The top ten clonotypes cover 15% to 20% of the sample.

The label giving this sample's time point can be read as: baseline before first vaccination. The vaccinee samples were drawn from two UK trials, COV001 and COV002, one of which was a single-blind randomized controlled phase 2/3 trial testing AZD1222 (ChAdOx1 nCoV-19) in healthy adults. Trial participant PBMC samples were collected at day 0 and day 28 after the second dose for TCRbeta chain sequencing. Note on this clone: The antigen this receptor binds is unknown. The record has no base qualities; no much larger clone is one base away.

The receptor's source is an adult in good health. This material consisted of peripheral blood, taken on day 0 of AZD1222 vaccination.

The DNA sequence is given as TGTGCCACTTACACCTTAGCGGGAGACCCCACCGGGGAGCTGTTTTTT. The resulting protein is CATYTLAGDPTGELFF. The chain was built from TRBV15 and TRBJ2-2, with 9 junctional bases fitting TRBD2. Via the germline V gene (reference sequence), CDR1 is LNHNV and CDR2 YYDKDF. V is pruned by 9 bases and J by 4 bases, leaving 12 bases of the junction without a gene match. From cysteine to phenylalanine, the CDR3 is 16 amino acids long. Only the CDR3 part of the read is kept: 48 bases, read in frame from the first base.